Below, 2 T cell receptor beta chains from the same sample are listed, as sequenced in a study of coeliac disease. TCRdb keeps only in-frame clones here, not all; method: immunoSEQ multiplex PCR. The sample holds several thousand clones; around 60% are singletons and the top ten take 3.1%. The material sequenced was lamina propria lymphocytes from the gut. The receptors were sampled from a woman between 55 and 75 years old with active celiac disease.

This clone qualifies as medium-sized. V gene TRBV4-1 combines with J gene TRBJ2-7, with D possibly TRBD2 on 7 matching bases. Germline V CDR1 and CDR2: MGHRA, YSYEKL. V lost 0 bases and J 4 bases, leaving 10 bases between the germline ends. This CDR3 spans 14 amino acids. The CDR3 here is CASSQDRGAYEQYF. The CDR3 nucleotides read TGCGCCAGCAGCCAAGACCGGGGGGCGTACGAGCAGTACTTC.

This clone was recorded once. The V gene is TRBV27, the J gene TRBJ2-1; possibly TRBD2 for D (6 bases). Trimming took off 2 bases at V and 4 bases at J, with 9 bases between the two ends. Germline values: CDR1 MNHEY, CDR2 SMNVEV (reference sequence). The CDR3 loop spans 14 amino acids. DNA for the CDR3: TGTGCCAGCAGTTTAGGGAGCGGGTACAATGAGCAGTTCTTC. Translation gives CASSLGSGYNEQFF.